A single sample is the source of the 23 T cell receptor beta chains below, sequenced in a study of graft-versus-host responses after intestinal transplantation. These TCRs are of unknown antigen specificity. Produced via immunoSEQ multiplex PCR; TCRdb's table is partial and in-frame only. The profile shows some 120,000 clones, roughly nine tenths of them singletons. This specimen consisted of unstimulated CD4+ T cells sorted from spleen or lymph node cells, obtained before intestinal transplant. Receptor source: a human donor who received an intestinal transplant.

V gene TRBV5-1 combines with J gene TRBJ2-1; no firm D call. V lost 0 bases and J 4 bases, leaving 5 bases between the germline ends. The CDR3 length is 13 residues. The germline gives CDR1 SGHRS, CDR2 YFSETQ. The CDR3 reads CASSLDTYNEQFF. The CDR3 DNA reads TGCGCCAGCAGCTTGGACACGTACAATGAGCAGTTCTTC.

The V gene is TRBV6-1, the J gene TRBJ1-1, with D hard to call. With 2 bases removed from V and 0 bases from J, the gap between germline ends came to 4 bases. CDR3 length: 13 amino acids. Germline-derived CDR1 and CDR2 are MNHNS and SASEGT. The CDR3 region has the DNA TGTGCCAGCAGTGAAATTGTGAACACTGAAGCTTTCTTT. Its protein is CASSEIVNTEAFF.

This chain joins TRBV9 and TRBJ2-5, with 12 bases that match TRBD2. Germline V gives CDR1 SGDLS, CDR2 YYNGEE. Losses at the gene ends were 0 bases for V and 6 bases for J; bases not matched to a gene: 6. The CDR3 covers 16 residues. The CDR3 loop reads CASSVEASGGAKTQYF. The CDR3 DNA reads TGTGCCAGCAGCGTAGAAGCTAGCGGGGGGGCCAAGACCCAGTACTTC.

V is TRBV7-8 and J is TRBJ1-1; no clear D gene. V lost 8 bases to trimming and J lost 0 bases, with 10 bases between them. The CDR3 contains 13 residues. Germline V gives CDR1 SGHVS, CDR2 FQNEAQ. CDR3 region: CASGGRLNTEAFF. In DNA, the CDR3 is TGTGCCAGCGGCGGCAGGCTGAACACTGAAGCTTTCTTT.

The chain combines TRBV5-6 with TRBJ1-3; D call uncertain. The germline V gene has CDR1 SGHDT and CDR2 YYEEEE. CDR3 length: 14 amino acids. Trimming removed 1 base from V and 4 bases from J, with 9 bases in between. CDR3 coding DNA: TGTGCCAGCAGCTTGCCCTCTTCGGGAAACACCATATATTTT. The encoded protein is CASSLPSSGNTIYF.

The V gene is TRBV6-5, the J gene TRBJ1-2; TRBD1 matches 10 bases. Germline V lookup: CDR1 MNHEY, CDR2 SVGAGI. This CDR3 has 15 amino acids. Trimming took 0 bases from V and 7 from J; bases not matched to a gene: 5. CDR3 DNA sequence: TGTGCCAGCAGTTACTCTCGACAGGGGGCGGGTGGCTACACCTTC. Its protein is CASSYSRQGAGGYTF.

The chain links TRBV19 to TRBJ2-1; no definite D call. V dropped 0 bases and J dropped 7 bases, with 13 bases sitting between them. The CDR3 extends over 15 amino acids. From germline, CDR1 is LNHDA and CDR2 SQIVND (reference sequence). CDR3 nucleotides: TGTGCCAGTAGTATAGAAGGGTTTATCCCTAATGAGCAGTTCTTC. Translating gives CASSIEGFIPNEQFF.

The V and J genes are TRBV11-3 and TRBJ2-7, with D tentatively TRBD1 (5 bases). This CDR3 spans 13 amino acids. The V end was cut by 2 bases, the J end by 3 bases, with 8 bases between. CDR1 is SGHNT, CDR2 YENEEA, per germline. The CDR3 sequence: CASSLLQGYEQYF. The CDR3, as DNA: TGTGCCAGCAGCTTACTCCAGGGCTACGAGCAGTACTTC.

The rearrangement links TRBV7-9 to TRBJ1-4; 8 nucleotides align to TRBD1. V shed 5 bases, J shed 2 bases, and the junction held 4 bases outside the gene matches. The V gene's germline CDR1 is SEHNR and CDR2 FQNEAQ (reference sequence). CDR3 length: 15 amino acids. The CDR3 spells CASSPRTGTNEKLFF. The CDR3 bases are TGTGCCAGCAGCCCTCGGACAGGGACTAATGAAAAACTGTTTTTT.

The chain carries TRBV20-1 and TRBJ2-3, with unresolved D. The CDR3 consists of 11 residues. The germline V gene has CDR1 DFQATT and CDR2 SNEGSKA (reference sequence). The CDR3 DNA follows: TGCTCCTTCACGGGCACAGATACGCAGTATTTT. As protein: CSFTGTDTQYF.

The rearrangement uses TRBV2 and TRBJ2-2; weak D call: TRBD2 (5 bases). This CDR3 is built from 13 residues. Germline CDR1 and CDR2: SNHLY and FYNNEI. Deletions cut 10 bases from V and 3 bases from J, with 12 bases between. The CDR3 here is CATRTAYTGELFF. CDR3 DNA: TGTGCCACACGGACTGCGTACACCGGGGAGCTGTTTTTT.

V gene TRBV19 combines with J gene TRBJ1-1; D might be TRBD1 (6 bases). This CDR3 spans 15 amino acids. Trimming shortened V by 9 bases and J by 6 bases, and 23 bases separated the two germline ends. Looked up from germline, CDR1 is LNHDA and CDR2 is SQIVND (reference sequence). The CDR3 DNA follows: TGTGCCAGGACCGTCCGGGGGGCGGTAGGGTCTGAAGCTTTCTTT. It codes for CARTVRGAVGSEAFF.

The rearrangement links TRBV25-1 to TRBJ1-2; D may be TRBD1 (6 bases). CDR3 length: 11 amino acids. Germline values: CDR1 MGHDK, CDR2 SYGVNS. The V end was cut by 8 bases, the J end by 7 bases, with 11 bases between. CDR3: CASGDIGGYTF. Written as DNA, the CDR3 is TGTGCCAGCGGGGACATCGGTGGCTACACCTTC.

This clone has more than one count but fewer than ten. The chain couples TRBV7-9 to TRBJ1-2; 7 bases agree with TRBD1. From germline, CDR1 is SEHNR and CDR2 FQNEAQ (reference sequence). This CDR3 region has 13 residues. With V trimmed by 5 bases and J by 1 base, 1 base remained unmatched. For the CDR3, the DNA is TGTGCCAGCAGCCGGGACAGTAACTATGGCTACACCTTC. Protein product: CASSRDSNYGYTF.

The chain couples TRBV14 to TRBJ2-5, with D unresolved. The CDR3 contains 12 residues. The germline V and J ends were trimmed by 1 base and 10 bases, with 10 bases remaining between them. Germline assignment: CDR1 SGHDN and CDR2 FVKESK. The CDR3 DNA is TGTGCCAGCAGCCAAGTAAGGTATCTCCAGTACTTC. Its translation is CASSQVRYLQYF.

This clone was detected only once. The rearrangement links TRBV27 to TRBJ1-3; 8 nucleotides line up with TRBD1. The germline V gene has CDR1 MNHEY and CDR2 SMNVEV (reference sequence). J lost 7 bases, V lost 5 bases, and 13 bases had no gene match. CDR3 size: 16 residues. CDR3 protein: CASSGGQASISNTIYF. In DNA form, the CDR3 reads TGTGCCAGCAGTGGGGGACAGGCCTCAATTTCGAACACCATATATTTT.

This chain connects TRBV27 to TRBJ2-2, with a weak D call TRBD2 (7 bases). Germline V gene lookup returns CDR1 MNHEY and CDR2 SMNVEV (reference sequence). Trimming took off 3 bases at V and 6 bases at J, with 14 bases between the two ends. The length of the CDR3 is 15 residues. This CDR3 reads CASSLWGGGPGELFF. The CDR3 bases are TGTGCCAGCAGTTTGTGGGGGGGCGGGCCCGGGGAGCTGTTTTTT.

The J gene is TRBJ1-1, the V gene TRBV6-1; unclear D gene. CDR1 is MNHNS, CDR2 SASEGT, per germline. The V end lost 3 bases, the J end lost 1 base, and 9 bases lay between the germline ends. The CDR3 has 14 residues. As DNA, the CDR3 is TGTGCCAGCAGTGAGGGCAGACAGAACACTGAAGCTTTCTTT. As protein: CASSEGRQNTEAFF.

This clone was seen only once. This chain connects TRBV7-3 to TRBJ2-3; 12 nucleotides line up with TRBD2. Per germline, CDR1 SGHTA and CDR2 FQGTGA. The length of the CDR3 is 16 residues. V trimming: 5 bases; J trimming: 4 bases; junction bases outside the gene matches: 7. CDR3 in DNA: TGTGCCAGCAGCCCCGGCTCTAGCGGGGGGGCAGATACGCAGTATTTT. It is translated as CASSPGSSGGADTQYF.

The V gene is TRBV2, the J gene TRBJ2-7, with 8 bases identical to TRBD1. Losses at the gene ends were 7 bases for V and 0 bases for J; bases not matched to a gene: 5. CDR1 is SNHLY, CDR2 FYNNEI, per germline. CDR3 length equals 14 residues. The CDR3 loop is CASKRQGNSYEQYF. CDR3 sequence (DNA): TGTGCCAGCAAAAGACAGGGGAACTCCTACGAGCAGTACTTC.

Here the CDR3 reads CASRTSGGTYEQYF. In DNA form, the CDR3 reads TGTGCCAGCAGGACTAGCGGGGGAACCTACGAGCAGTACTTC. The chain joins TRBV6-1 to TRBJ2-7, with 12 bases fitting TRBD2. The CDR3 runs to 14 residues. V lost 6 bases and J lost 2; bases outside the gene matches: 2. The germline V gene has CDR1 MNHNS and CDR2 SASEGT.

This clone was seen just once. The chain employs TRBV18 and TRBJ2-2; no clear D. The CDR3 consists of 14 residues. CDR1 KGHSH and CDR2 LQKENI come from the germline V gene. V was pared by 2 bases and J by 4 bases, with 8 bases between. The CDR3 DNA reads TGTGCCAGCTCACCAGCCAGTGGCACCGGGGAGCTGTTTTTT. Translation gives CASSPASGTGELFF.

This chain connects TRBV11-3 to TRBJ2-5, with 9 bases aligning to TRBD2. V trimming: 6 bases; J trimming: 5 bases; junction bases outside the gene matches: 4. Germline V CDR1 and CDR2: SGHNT, YENEEA. The CDR3 is 13 residues long. CDR3 bases: TGTGCCAGCAGTACCGGGACTAGCGAGACCCAGTACTTC. Its translation: CASSTGTSETQYF. Full variable domain (missing parts from reference TRBV11-3 and TRBJ2-5): EAGVVQSPRYKIIEKKQPVAFWCNPISGHNTLYWYLQNLGQGPELLIRYENEEAVDDSQLPKDRFSAERLKGVDSTLKIQPAELGDSAVYLCASSTGTSETQYFGPGTRLLVL.